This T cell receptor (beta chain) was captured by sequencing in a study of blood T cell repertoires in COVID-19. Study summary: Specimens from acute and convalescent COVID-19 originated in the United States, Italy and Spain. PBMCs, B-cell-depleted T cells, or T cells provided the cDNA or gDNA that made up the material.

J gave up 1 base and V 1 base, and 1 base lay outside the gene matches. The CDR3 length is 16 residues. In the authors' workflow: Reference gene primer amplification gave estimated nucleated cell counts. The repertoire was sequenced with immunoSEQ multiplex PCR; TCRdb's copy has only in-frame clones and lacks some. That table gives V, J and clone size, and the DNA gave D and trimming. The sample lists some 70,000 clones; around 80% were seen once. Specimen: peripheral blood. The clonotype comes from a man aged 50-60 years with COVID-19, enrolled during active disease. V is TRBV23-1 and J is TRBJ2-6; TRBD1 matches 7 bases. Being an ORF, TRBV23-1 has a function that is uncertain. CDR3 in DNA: TGCGCCAGCAGTCAATTCAGGGGGTCTGGGGCCAACGTCCTGACTTTC. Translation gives CASSQFRGSGANVLTF.